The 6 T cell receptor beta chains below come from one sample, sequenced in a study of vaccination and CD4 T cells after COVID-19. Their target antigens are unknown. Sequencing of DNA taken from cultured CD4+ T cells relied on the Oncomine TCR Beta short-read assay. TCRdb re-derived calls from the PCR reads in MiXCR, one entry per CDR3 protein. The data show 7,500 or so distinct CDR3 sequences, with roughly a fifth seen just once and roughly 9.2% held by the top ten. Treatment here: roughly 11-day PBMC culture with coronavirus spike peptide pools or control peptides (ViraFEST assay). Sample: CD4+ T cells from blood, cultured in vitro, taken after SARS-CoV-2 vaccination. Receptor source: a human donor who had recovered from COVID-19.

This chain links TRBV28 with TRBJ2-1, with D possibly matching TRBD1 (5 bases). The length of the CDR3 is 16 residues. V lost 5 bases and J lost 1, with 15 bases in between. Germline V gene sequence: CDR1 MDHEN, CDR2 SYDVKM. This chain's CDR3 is CASSGADGQSYNEQFF. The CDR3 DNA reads TGTGCCAGCAGTGGCGCAGATGGACAATCCTACAATGAGCAGTTCTTC.

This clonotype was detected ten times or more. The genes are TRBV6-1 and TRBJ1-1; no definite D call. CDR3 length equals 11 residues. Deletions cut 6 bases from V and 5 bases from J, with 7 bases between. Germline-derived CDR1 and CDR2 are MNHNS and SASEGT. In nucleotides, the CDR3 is TGTGCCAGCAGGGAGTGGACTGAAGCTTTCTTT. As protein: CASREWTEAFF.

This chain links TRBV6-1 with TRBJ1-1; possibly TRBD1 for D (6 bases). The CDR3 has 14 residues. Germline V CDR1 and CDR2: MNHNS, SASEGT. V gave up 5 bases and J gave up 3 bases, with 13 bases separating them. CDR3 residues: CASSTLQGYTEAFF. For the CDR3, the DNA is TGTGCCAGCAGTACCCTACAGGGCTACACTGAAGCTTTCTTT.

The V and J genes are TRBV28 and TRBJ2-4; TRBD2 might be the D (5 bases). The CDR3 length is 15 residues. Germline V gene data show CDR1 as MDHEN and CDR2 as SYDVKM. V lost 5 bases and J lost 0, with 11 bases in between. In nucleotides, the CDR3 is TGTGCCAGCAGTCCGGGGAGTGTAGCCAAAAACATTCAGTACTTC. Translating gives CASSPGSVAKNIQYF.

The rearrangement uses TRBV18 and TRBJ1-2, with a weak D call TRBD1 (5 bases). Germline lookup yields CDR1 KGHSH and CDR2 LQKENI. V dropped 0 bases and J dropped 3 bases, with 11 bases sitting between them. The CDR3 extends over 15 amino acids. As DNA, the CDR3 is TGTGCCAGCTCACCACCGCAACGACAGTACTATGGCTACACCTTC. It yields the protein CASSPPQRQYYGYTF.

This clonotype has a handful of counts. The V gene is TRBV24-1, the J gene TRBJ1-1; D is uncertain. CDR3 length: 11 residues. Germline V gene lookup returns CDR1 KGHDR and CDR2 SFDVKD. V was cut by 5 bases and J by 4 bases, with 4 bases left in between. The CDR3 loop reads CATSGGTEAFF. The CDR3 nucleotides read TGTGCCACCAGTGGTGGCACTGAAGCTTTCTTT.